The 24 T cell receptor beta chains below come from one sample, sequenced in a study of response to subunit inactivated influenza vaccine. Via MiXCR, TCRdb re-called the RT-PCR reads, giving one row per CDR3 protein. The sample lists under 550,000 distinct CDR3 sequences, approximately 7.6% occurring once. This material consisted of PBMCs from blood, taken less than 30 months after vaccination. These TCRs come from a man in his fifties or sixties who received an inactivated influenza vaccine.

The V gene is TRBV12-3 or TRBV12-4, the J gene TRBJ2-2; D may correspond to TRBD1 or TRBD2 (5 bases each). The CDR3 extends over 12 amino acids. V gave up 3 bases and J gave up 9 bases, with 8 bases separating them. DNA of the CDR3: TGTGCCAGCAGTTTCGGGACCAGGGAGCTGTTTTTT. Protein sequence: CASSFGTRELFF.

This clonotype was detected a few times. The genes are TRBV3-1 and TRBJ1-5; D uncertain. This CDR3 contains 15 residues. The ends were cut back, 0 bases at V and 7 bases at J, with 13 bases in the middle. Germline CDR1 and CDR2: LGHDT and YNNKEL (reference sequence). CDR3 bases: TGTGCCAGCAGCCAAGAGCGTATCCCGGGGCAGCCCCAGCATTTT. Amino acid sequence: CASSQERIPGQPQHF.

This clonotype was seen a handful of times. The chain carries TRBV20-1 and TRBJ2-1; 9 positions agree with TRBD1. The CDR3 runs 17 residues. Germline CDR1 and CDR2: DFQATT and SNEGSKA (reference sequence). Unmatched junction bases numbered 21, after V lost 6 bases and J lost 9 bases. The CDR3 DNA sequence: TGCAGTGCCCCTTTTGGTGGGACAGGGATGTCCGGGGGTGAGCAGTTCTTC. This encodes CSAPFGGTGMSGGEQFF.

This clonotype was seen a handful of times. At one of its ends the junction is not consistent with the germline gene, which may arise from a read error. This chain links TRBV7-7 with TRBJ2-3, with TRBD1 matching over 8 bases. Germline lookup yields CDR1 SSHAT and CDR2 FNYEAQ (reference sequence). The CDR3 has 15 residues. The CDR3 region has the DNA TGTGCTAGCAGCTCCGGACAGGGCCCAGCAGATACGCAGTATTTT. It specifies CASSSGQGPADTQYF.

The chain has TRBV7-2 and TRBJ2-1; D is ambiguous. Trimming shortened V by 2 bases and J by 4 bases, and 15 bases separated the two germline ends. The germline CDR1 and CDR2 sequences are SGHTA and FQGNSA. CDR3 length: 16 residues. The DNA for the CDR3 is TGTGCCAGCAGCTTAAGGTCGGCTAACCCATACAATGAGCAGTTCTTC. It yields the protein CASSLRSANPYNEQFF.

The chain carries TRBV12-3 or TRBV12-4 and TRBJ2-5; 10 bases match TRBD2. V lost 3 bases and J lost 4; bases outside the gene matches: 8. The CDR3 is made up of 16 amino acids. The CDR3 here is CASSFSAGGGGETQYF. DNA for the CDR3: TGTGCCAGCAGTTTTTCAGCGGGGGGGGGCGGAGAGACCCAGTACTTC.

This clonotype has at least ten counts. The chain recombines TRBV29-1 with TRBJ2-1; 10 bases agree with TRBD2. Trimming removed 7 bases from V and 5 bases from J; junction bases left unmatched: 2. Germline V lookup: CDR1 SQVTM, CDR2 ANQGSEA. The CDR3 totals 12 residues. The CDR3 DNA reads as TGCAGCGGTGGACTAGCGGACAATGAGCAGTTCTTC. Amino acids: CSGGLADNEQFF.

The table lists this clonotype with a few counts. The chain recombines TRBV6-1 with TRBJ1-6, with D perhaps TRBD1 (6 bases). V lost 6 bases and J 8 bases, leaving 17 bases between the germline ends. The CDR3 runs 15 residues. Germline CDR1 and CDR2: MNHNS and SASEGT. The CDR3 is CASRPRGSGDSPLHF. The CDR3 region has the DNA TGTGCCAGCAGACCCCGCGGGTCAGGGGATTCACCCCTCCACTTT.

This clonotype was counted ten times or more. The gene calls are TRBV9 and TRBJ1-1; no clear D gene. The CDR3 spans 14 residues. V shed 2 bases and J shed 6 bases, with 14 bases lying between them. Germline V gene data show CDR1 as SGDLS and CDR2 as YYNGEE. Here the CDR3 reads CASSVGVQDAEAFF. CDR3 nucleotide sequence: TGTGCCAGCAGCGTCGGAGTCCAGGACGCTGAAGCTTTCTTT.

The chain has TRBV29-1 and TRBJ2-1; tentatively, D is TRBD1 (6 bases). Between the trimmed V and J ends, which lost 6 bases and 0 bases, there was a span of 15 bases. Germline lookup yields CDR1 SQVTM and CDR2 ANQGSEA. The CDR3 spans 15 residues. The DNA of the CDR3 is TGCAGCGTCCTAGGGGGTCATAGCTCCTACAATGAGCAGTTCTTC. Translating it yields CSVLGGHSSYNEQFF.

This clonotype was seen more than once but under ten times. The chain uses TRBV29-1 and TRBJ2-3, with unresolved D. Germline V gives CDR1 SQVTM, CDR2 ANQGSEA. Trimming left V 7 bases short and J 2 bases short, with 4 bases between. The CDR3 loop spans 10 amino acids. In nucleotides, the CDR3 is TGCAGCGCCTTCACAGATACGCAGTATTTT. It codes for CSAFTDTQYF.

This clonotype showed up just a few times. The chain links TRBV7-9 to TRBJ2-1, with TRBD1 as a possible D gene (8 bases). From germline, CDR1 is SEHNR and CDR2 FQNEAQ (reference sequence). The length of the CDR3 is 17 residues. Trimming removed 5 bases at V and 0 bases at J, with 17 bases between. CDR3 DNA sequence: TGTGCCAGCAGCCAGGGGGCTAGCGGATACTCCTACAATGAGCAGTTCTTC. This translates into CASSQGASGYSYNEQFF.

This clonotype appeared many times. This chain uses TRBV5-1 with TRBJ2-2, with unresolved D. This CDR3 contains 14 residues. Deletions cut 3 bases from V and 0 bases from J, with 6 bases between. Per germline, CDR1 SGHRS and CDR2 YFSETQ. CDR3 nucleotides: TGCGCCAGCAGCTCGCCAGCGAACACCGGGGAGCTGTTTTTT. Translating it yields CASSSPANTGELFF.

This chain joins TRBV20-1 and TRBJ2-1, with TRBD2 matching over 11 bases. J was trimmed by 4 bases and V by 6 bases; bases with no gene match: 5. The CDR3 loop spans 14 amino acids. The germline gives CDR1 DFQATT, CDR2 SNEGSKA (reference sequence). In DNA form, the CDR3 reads TGCAGTGCAACCCTAGCGGGAGGATACAATGAGCAGTTCTTC. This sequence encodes CSATLAGGYNEQFF.

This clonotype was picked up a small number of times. The CDR3 region has the DNA TGTGCCAGCAGTGAAAGTCTAGCGGGAGAAGAGACCCAGTACTTC. Amino acids: CASSESLAGEETQYF. The J gene is TRBJ2-5, the V gene TRBV2; 10 bases line up with TRBD2. The CDR3 consists of 15 residues. Germline trimming cut 2 bases from V and 3 bases from J; bases unmatched to any gene: 3. Looked up from germline, CDR1 is SNHLY and CDR2 is FYNNEI. The full variable domain, rest sourced from reference TRBV2 and TRBJ2-5, is EPEVTQTPSHQVTQMGQEVILRCVPISNHLYFYWYRQILGQKVEFLVSFYNNEISEKSEIFDDQFSVERPDGSNFTLKIRSTKLEDSAMYFCASSESLAGEETQYFGPGTRLLVL.

The chain's CDR3 is CASSTRDNSPLHF. In DNA, the CDR3 is TGTGCCAGCAGCACACGTGATAATTCACCCCTCCACTTT. V and J are TRBV25-1 and TRBJ1-6; D not certain. The germline CDR1 and CDR2 sequences are MGHDK and SYGVNS. There are 13 residues in the CDR3. With 6 bases removed from V and 5 bases from J, the gap between germline ends came to 8 bases.

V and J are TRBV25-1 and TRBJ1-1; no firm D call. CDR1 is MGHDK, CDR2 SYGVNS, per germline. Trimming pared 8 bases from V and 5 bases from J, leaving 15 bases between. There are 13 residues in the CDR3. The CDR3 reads CASLQEMGTEAFF. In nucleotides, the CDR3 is TGTGCCAGCCTCCAAGAAATGGGGACTGAAGCTTTCTTT.

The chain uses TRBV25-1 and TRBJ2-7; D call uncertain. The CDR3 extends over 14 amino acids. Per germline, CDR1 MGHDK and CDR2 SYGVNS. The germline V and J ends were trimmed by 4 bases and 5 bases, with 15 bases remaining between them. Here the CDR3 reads CASSAGGVVHEQYF. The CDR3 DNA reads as TGTGCCAGCAGTGCCGGCGGCGTGGTCCACGAGCAGTACTTC.

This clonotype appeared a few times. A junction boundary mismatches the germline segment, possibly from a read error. Here the CDR3 reads CSAGDIRDRGRHEQFF. The CDR3 DNA is TGCAGTGCTGGAGACATCCGGGACAGGGGTCGGCATGAGCAGTTCTTC. The chain joins TRBV20-1 to TRBJ2-1; 10 bases align to TRBD1. From germline, CDR1 is DFQATT and CDR2 SNEGSKA (reference sequence). This CDR3 has 16 residues.

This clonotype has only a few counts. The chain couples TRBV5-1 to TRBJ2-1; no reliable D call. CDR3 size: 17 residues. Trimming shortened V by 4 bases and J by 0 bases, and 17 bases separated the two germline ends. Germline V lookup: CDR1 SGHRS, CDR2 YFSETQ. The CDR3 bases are TGCGCCAGCAGCCTCATTAGTTCTAGGAGCTCCTACAATGAGCAGTTCTTC. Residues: CASSLISSRSSYNEQFF.

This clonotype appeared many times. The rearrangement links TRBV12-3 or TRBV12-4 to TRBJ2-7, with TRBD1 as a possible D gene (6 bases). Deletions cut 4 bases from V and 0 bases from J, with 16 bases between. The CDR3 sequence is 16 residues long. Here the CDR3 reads CASSSITGLSSYEQYF. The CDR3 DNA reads TGTGCCAGCAGTTCGATAACAGGGCTTAGCTCCTACGAGCAGTACTTC.

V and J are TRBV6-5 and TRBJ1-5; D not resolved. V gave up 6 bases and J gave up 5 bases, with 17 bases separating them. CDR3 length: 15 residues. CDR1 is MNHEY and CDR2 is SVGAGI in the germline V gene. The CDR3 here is CASRLDTALHQPQHF. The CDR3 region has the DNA TGTGCCAGCAGATTAGACACCGCGCTTCATCAGCCCCAGCATTTT.

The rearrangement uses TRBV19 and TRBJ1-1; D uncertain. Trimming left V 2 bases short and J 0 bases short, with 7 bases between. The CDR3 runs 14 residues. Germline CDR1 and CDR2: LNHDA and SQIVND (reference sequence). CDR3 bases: TGTGCCAGTAGTATAAGCGAAGTGAACACTGAAGCTTTCTTT. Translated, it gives CASSISEVNTEAFF.

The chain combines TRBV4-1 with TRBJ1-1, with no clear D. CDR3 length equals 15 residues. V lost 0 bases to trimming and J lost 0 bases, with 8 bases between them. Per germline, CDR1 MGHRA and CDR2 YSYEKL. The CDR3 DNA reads TGCGCCAGCAGCCAAGAAACGGCCATGAACACTGAAGCTTTCTTT. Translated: CASSQETAMNTEAFF.